This entry features one T cell receptor (beta chain) sequence. Its matching antigen is unknown. Time point specified: week 35, safety follow-up. With topical imiquimod, each dose of the vaccine consisted of 300 ug of mutant IDH1 20-mer peptide. Sequenced by immunoSEQ multiplex PCR; TCRdb stores in-frame clones only, minus some. The repertoire has 68,000 or so clones, around 82% of them found once; the top ten carry over 9.5%. These data originate in a study of a mutant IDH1 vaccine in newly diagnosed glioma. Study summary: The therapy given earlier, which was standard therapy, consisted of radiotherapy, temozolomide, or both, and most of the patients received both.

V was shortened by 5 bases and J by 2 bases, with 15 bases between the two germline ends. The CDR3 spans 15 residues. Germline lookup yields CDR1 LNHDA and CDR2 SQIVND (reference sequence). Sequences were derived from PBMCs, sampled from a glioma patient whose treatment included an IDH1 peptide vaccine. The chain employs TRBV19 and TRBJ1-1; perhaps TRBD1 as D (6 bases). The TCR was taken from a young man with glioma. CDR3 DNA sequence: TGTGCCAGTAGTGTCCGACAGGAGGCCAACACTGAAGCTTTCTTT. It encodes CASSVRQEANTEAFF.